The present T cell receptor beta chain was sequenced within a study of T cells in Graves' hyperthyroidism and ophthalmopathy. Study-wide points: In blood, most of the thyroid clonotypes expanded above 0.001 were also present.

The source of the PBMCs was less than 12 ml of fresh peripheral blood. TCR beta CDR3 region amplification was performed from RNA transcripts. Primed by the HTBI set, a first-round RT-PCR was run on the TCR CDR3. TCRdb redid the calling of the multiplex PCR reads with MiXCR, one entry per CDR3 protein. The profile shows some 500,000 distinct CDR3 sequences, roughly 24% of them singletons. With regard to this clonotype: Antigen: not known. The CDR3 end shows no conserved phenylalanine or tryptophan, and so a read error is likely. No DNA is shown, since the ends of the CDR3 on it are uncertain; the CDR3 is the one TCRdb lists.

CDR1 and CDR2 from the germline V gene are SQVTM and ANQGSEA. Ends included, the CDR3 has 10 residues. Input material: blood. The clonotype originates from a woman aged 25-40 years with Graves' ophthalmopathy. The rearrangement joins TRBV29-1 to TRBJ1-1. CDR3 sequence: CSATLTEACL.